This T cell receptor (beta chain) was captured by sequencing in a study of blood T cells in healthy people across ages. As for the study in general: Template switching recovered approximately one barcoded beta molecule for every two T cells.

Peripheral blood from each donor was collected in a volume of 9.5 to 10 milliliters. Each sample gave at least 6.5 million isolated PBMCs. Germline lookup yields CDR1 MDHEN and CDR2 SYDVKM. The V gene lost 5 bases and the J gene lost 4 bases, with 14 bases spanning the gap. The CDR3 is made up of 14 amino acids. Primed by a sample-barcoded 5' primer and a J-beta primer mix, a second PCR proceeded for roughly 6 to 12 cycles. Each CDR3 protein is one row after TCRdb ran MiXCR on the 5' RACE reads. Of under 2,000,000 distinct CDR3 sequences in the sample, about 50% were seen once. Study-wide results and limits: Diversity of TCR beta per million T cells declined in a roughly linear way with age.

This clonotype was observed a few times. Its antigen is as yet unknown. The rearrangement links TRBV28 to TRBJ1-2, with D possibly being TRBD1 (6 bases). The sample consisted of blood. The clonotype originates from a woman aged 40-49 years in good health. CDR3 nucleotide sequence: TGTGCCAGCAGTGCGGACAGTCTATCCTATGGCTACACCTTC. It codes for CASSADSLSYGYTF.